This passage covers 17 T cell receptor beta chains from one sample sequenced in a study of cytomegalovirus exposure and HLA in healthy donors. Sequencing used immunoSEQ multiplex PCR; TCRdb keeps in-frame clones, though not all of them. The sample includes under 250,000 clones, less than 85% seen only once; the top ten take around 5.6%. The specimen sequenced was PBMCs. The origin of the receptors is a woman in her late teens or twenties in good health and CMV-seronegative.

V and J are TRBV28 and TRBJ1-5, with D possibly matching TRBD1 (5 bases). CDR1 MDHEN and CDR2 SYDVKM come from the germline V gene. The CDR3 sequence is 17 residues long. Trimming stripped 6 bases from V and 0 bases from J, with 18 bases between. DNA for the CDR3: TGTGCCAGCAGACTCACATCGGGGGGATTTAGCAATCAGCCCCAGCATTTT. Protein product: CASRLTSGGFSNQPQHF.

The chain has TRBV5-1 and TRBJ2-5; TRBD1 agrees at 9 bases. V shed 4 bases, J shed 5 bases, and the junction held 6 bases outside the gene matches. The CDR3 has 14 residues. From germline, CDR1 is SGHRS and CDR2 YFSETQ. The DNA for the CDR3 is TGCGCCAGCAGCATCGGGACAGGGTGGGAGACCCAGTACTTC. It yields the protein CASSIGTGWETQYF. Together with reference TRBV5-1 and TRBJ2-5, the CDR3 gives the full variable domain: KAGVTQTPRYLIKTRGQQVTLSCSPISGHRSVSWYQQTPGQGLQFLFEYFSETQRNKGNFPGRFSGRQFSNSRSEMNVSTLELGDSALYLCASSIGTGWETQYFGPGTRLLVL.

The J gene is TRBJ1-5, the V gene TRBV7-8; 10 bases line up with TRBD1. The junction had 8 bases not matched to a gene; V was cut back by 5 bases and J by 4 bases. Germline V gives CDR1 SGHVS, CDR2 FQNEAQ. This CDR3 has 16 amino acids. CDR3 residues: CASSPWTGGRNQPQHF. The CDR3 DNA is TGTGCCAGCAGCCCATGGACAGGGGGAAGAAATCAGCCCCAGCATTTT.

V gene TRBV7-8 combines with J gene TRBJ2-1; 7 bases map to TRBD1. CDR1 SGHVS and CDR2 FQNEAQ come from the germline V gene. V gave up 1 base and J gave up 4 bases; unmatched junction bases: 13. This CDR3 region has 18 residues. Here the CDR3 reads CASSLGGLSQGPYNEQFF. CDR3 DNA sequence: TGTGCCAGCAGCTTAGGCGGTCTGTCACAGGGGCCTTACAATGAGCAGTTCTTC. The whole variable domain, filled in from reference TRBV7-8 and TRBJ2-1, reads GAGVSQSPRYKVAKRGQDVALRCDPISGHVSLFWYQQALGQGPEFLTYFQNEAQLDKSGLPSDRFFAERPEGSVSTLKIQRTQQEDSAVYLCASSLGGLSQGPYNEQFFGPGTRLTVL.

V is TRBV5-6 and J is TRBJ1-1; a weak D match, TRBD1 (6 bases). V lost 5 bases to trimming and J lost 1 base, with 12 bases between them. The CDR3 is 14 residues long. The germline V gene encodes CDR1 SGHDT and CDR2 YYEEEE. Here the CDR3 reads CASSGEGGNTEAFF. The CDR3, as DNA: TGTGCCAGCAGTGGAGAGGGGGGGAACACTGAAGCTTTCTTT.

DNA for the CDR3: TGTGCCAGCAGGCCTACTCCGGGACAGGGCTATGGCTACACCTTC. It translates to CASRPTPGQGYGYTF. This chain connects TRBV27 to TRBJ1-2, with TRBD1 identical over 9 bases. Losses at the gene ends were 6 bases for V and 4 bases for J; bases not matched to a gene: 9. Looked up from germline, CDR1 is MNHEY and CDR2 is SMNVEV (reference sequence). There are 15 residues in the CDR3.

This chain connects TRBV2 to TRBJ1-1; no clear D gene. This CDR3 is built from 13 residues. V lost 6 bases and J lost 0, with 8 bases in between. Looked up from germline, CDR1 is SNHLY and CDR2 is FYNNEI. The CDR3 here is CASRAEMNTEAFF. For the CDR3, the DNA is TGTGCCAGCAGGGCGGAGATGAACACTGAAGCTTTCTTT. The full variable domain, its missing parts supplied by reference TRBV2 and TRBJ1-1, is EPEVTQTPSHQVTQMGQEVILRCVPISNHLYFYWYRQILGQKVEFLVSFYNNEISEKSEIFDDQFSVERPDGSNFTLKIRSTKLEDSAMYFCASRAEMNTEAFFGQGTRLTVV.

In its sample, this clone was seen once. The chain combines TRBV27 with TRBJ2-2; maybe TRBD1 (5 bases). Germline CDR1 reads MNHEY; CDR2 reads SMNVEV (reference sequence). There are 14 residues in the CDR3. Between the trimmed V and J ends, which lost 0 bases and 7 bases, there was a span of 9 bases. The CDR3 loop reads CASSLSGQGGELFF. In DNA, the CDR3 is TGTGCCAGCAGTTTATCGGGCCAGGGCGGGGAGCTGTTTTTT.

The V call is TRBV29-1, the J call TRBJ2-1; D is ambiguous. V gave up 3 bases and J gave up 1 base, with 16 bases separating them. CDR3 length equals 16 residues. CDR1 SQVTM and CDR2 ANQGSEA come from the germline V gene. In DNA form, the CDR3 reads TGCAGCGTTGACAGATGGGCAGGCGAGTCCTACAATGAGCAGTTCTTC. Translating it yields CSVDRWAGESYNEQFF.

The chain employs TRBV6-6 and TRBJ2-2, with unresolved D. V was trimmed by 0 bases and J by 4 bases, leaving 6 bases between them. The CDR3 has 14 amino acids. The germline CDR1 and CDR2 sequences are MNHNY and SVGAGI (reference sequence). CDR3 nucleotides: TGTGCCAGCAGTTACTCGAGGATCACCGGGGAGCTGTTTTTT. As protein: CASSYSRITGELFF.

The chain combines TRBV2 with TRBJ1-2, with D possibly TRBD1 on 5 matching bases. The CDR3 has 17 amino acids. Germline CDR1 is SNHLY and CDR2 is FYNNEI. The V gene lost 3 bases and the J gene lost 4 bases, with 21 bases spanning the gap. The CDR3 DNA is TGTGCCAGCAGTGACAACCCCCGAATCGGGGGGAGCTATGGCTACACCTTC. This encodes CASSDNPRIGGSYGYTF.

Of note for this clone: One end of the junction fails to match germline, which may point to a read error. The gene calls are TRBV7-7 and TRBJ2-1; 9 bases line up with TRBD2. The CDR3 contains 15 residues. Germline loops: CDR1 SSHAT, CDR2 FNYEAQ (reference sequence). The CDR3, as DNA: TGTGCTAGCAGCTTAGGGAGCGGGGGGTACAATGAGCAGTTCTTC. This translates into CASSLGSGGYNEQFF. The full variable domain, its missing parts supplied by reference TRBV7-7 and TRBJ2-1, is GAGVSQSPRYKVTKRGQDVTLRCDPISSHATLYWYQQALGQGPEFLTYFNYEAQPDKSGLPSDRFSAERPEGSISTLTIQRTEQRDSAMYRCASSLGSGGYNEQFFGPGTRLTVL.

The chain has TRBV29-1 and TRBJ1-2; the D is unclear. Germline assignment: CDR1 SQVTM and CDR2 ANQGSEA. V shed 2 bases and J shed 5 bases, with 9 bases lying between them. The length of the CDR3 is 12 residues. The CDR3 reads CSVELLGYGYTF. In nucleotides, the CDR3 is TGCAGCGTTGAATTATTGGGGTATGGCTACACCTTC.

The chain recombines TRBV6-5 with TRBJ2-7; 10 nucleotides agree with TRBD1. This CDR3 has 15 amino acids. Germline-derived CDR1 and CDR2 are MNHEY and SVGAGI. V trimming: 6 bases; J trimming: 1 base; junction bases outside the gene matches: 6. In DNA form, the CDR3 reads TGTGCCAGCAGGTCCGACAGGGGGCTATCCTACGAGCAGTACTTC. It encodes CASRSDRGLSYEQYF.

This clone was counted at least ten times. The DNA of the CDR3 is TGTGCCTGGAGTGATCGGGCTGGGGCCAACGTCCTGACTTTC. Its protein is CAWSDRAGANVLTF. The chain joins TRBV30 to TRBJ2-6; D ambiguous. This CDR3 has 14 residues. V lost 1 base and J lost 2, with 6 bases in between. CDR1 GTSNPN and CDR2 SVGIG come from the germline V gene (reference sequence).

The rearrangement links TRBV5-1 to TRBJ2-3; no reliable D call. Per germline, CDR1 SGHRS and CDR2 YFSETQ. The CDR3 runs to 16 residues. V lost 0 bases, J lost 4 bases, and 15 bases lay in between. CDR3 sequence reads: CASSLAGAAVADTQYF. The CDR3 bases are TGCGCCAGCAGCTTGGCCGGAGCAGCAGTCGCAGATACGCAGTATTTT.

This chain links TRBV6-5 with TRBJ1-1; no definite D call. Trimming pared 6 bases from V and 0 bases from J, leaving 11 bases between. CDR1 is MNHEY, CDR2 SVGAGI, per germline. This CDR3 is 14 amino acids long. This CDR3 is CASSLDGLNTEAFF. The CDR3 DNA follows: TGTGCCAGCAGCCTCGACGGACTGAACACTGAAGCTTTCTTT.